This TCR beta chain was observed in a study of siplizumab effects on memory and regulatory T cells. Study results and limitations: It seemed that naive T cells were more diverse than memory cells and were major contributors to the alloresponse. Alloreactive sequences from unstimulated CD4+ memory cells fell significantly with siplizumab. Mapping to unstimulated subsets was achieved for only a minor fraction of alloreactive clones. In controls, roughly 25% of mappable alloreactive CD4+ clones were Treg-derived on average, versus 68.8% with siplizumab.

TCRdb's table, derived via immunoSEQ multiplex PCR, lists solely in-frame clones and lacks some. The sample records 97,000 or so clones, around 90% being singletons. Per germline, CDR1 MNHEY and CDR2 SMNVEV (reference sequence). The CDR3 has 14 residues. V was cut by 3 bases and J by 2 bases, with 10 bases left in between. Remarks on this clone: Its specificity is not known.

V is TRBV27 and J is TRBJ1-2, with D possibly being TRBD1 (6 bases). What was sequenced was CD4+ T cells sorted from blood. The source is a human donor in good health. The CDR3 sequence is CASSLKGGNYGYTF. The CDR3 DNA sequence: TGTGCCAGCAGTTTGAAAGGGGGAAACTATGGCTACACCTTC.